This is a list of T cell receptor beta chains from one sample in a study of T cell responses to AZD1222 COVID-19 vaccine. Generated by immunoSEQ multiplex PCR, the TCRdb table keeps only in-frame clones and is missing some. Among roughly 170,000 clones, roughly 93% were seen once, and the ten largest hold approximately 0.88%. The starting material was peripheral blood, obtained on day 0 of AZD1222 vaccination. These receptors all stem from an adult in good health. CDR3s include the opening cysteine and the closing phenylalanine or tryptophan. Each record gives: clone size, V gene, D gene, J gene, CDR3 DNA, CDR3 protein. D genes are given only for firm matches. Clone size appears in some rows only: once, few, many, or a class for an expanded clone.

abundance: .
v_gene: TRBV19
d_gene: TRBD1
j_gene: TRBJ1-6
CDR3nt: TGTGCCAGTAGGCAACATGGGACAGGGGGTTCACCCCTCCACTTT
CDR3aa: CASRQHGTGGSPLHF

abundance: .
v_gene: TRBV7-8
d_gene: .
j_gene: TRBJ2-7
CDR3nt: TGTGCCAGCAGCTTAGAGGAGCTCTCCTACGAGCAGTACTTC
CDR3aa: CASSLEELSYEQYF

abundance: .
v_gene: TRBV7-8
d_gene: TRBD2
j_gene: TRBJ2-1
CDR3nt: TGTGCCAGCAGCTTAGTTGGACTAGCGGCTAATGAGCAGTTCTTC
CDR3aa: CASSLVGLAANEQFF

abundance: .
v_gene: TRBV7-9
d_gene: .
j_gene: TRBJ2-2
CDR3nt: TGTGCCAGCAGCTTCTCTGGGAACACCGGGGAGCTGTTTTTT
CDR3aa: CASSFSGNTGELFF

abundance: .
v_gene: TRBV19
d_gene: .
j_gene: TRBJ1-1
CDR3nt: TGTGCCAGTAGTATAGGGGGTGCGTGGGGAAATACTGAAGCTTTCTTT
CDR3aa: CASSIGGAWGNTEAFF

abundance: .
v_gene: TRBV4-1
d_gene: TRBD2
j_gene: TRBJ2-3
CDR3nt: TGCGCCAGCAGCCAATTAGGCCCAGGACTAGCGGGGAATACAGATACGCAGTATTTT
CDR3aa: CASSQLGPGLAGNTDTQYF

abundance: once
v_gene: TRBV6-6
d_gene: .
j_gene: TRBJ2-7
CDR3nt: TGTGCCAGCAATCCTATACCGAGCTCCTACGAGCAGTACTTC
CDR3aa: CASNPIPSSYEQYF

abundance: .
v_gene: TRBV28
d_gene: TRBD1
j_gene: TRBJ2-7
CDR3nt: TGTGCCAGCAGTCCAGGACAGGGCTACGAGCAGTACTTC
CDR3aa: CASSPGQGYEQYF

abundance: .
v_gene: TRBV7-8
d_gene: .
j_gene: TRBJ1-5
CDR3nt: TGTGCCAGCAGCTTCCTTGTTCGGGCATTCGGCAATCAGCCCCAGCATTTT
CDR3aa: CASSFLVRAFGNQPQHF

abundance: .
v_gene: TRBV6-5
d_gene: .
j_gene: TRBJ2-7
CDR3nt: TGTGCCAGCCGGAAAACAGGGGAGGACGAGCAGTACTTC
CDR3aa: CASRKTGEDEQYF

abundance: .
v_gene: TRBV18
d_gene: .
j_gene: TRBJ1-1
CDR3nt: TGTGCCAGCTCACCGGGGGGGCCGGGCACTGAAGCTTTCTTT
CDR3aa: CASSPGGPGTEAFF

abundance: .
v_gene: TRBV29-1
d_gene: .
j_gene: TRBJ2-7
CDR3nt: TGCAGCGCGCTCGGGCCTTCGTCCTACGAGCAGTACTTC
CDR3aa: CSALGPSSYEQYF

abundance: .
v_gene: TRBV6-5
d_gene: .
j_gene: TRBJ2-3
CDR3nt: TGTGCCAGCAGTTCCCGGGGTCGCACAGATACGCAGTATTTT
CDR3aa: CASSSRGRTDTQYF

abundance: .
v_gene: TRBV29-1
d_gene: .
j_gene: TRBJ1-2
CDR3nt: TGCAGCGCCGCTGTCGAGGCTTATGGCTACACCTTC
CDR3aa: CSAAVEAYGYTF

abundance: .
v_gene: TRBV6-5
d_gene: TRBD1
j_gene: TRBJ1-4
CDR3nt: TGTGCCAGCCGAGAGGGGGCCGGTTTAGAAAAACTGTTTTTT
CDR3aa: CASREGAGLEKLFF

abundance: .
v_gene: TRBV2
d_gene: .
j_gene: TRBJ1-6
CDR3nt: TGTGCCAGCAGTGAAGGGCAGGGGCTACGATCACCCCTCCACTTT
CDR3aa: CASSEGQGLRSPLHF

abundance: .
v_gene: TRBV5-6
d_gene: TRBD1
j_gene: TRBJ1-2
CDR3nt: TGTGCCAGCAGCCCCAAGCCTGACAGGGGTCTGGATGGCTACACCTTC
CDR3aa: CASSPKPDRGLDGYTF

abundance: .
v_gene: TRBV12-3/TRBV12-4
d_gene: .
j_gene: TRBJ2-1
CDR3nt: TGTGCCAGCAGCTTGGACAGCAATGAGCAGTTCTTC
CDR3aa: CASSLDSNEQFF

abundance: .
v_gene: TRBV9
d_gene: .
j_gene: TRBJ2-3
CDR3nt: TGTGCCAGCAGCGTAAGAAGGGGGACAGATACGCAGTATTTT
CDR3aa: CASSVRRGTDTQYF

abundance: .
v_gene: TRBV6-2/TRBV6-3
d_gene: .
j_gene: TRBJ2-2
CDR3nt: TGTGCCAGCAGTTACGGCGGGCTGGCTACCGGGGAGCTGTTTTTT
CDR3aa: CASSYGGLATGELFF

abundance: .
v_gene: TRBV20-1
d_gene: .
j_gene: TRBJ1-5
CDR3nt: TGCAGTGCTAGTAATTTCGGGGCCGCTAGCAATCAGCCCCAGCATTTT
CDR3aa: CSASNFGAASNQPQHF

abundance: .
v_gene: TRBV4-3
d_gene: .
j_gene: TRBJ1-2
CDR3nt: TGCGCCAGCAGCCAAGCCGTCCAGGGCAGCTATGGCTACACCTTC
CDR3aa: CASSQAVQGSYGYTF

abundance: few
v_gene: TRBV18
d_gene: .
j_gene: TRBJ2-7
CDR3nt: TGTGCCAGCTCCCCCCAAGGGGGCTACGAGCAGTACTTC
CDR3aa: CASSPQGGYEQYF

abundance: .
v_gene: TRBV7-3
d_gene: .
j_gene: TRBJ2-2
CDR3nt: TGTGCCAGCAGCGCCCGGAGCCCCGGGGAGCTGTTTTTT
CDR3aa: CASSARSPGELFF

abundance: .
v_gene: TRBV6-5
d_gene: .
j_gene: TRBJ1-5
CDR3nt: TGTGCCAGCAGAACCACAGAGAATAGCAATCAGCCCCAGCATTTT
CDR3aa: CASRTTENSNQPQHF

abundance: .
v_gene: TRBV6-4
d_gene: TRBD2
j_gene: TRBJ2-1
CDR3nt: TGTGCCAGCAGTCTCCTAGCGGCTACCTACAATGAGCAGTTCTTC
CDR3aa: CASSLLAATYNEQFF

abundance: .
v_gene: TRBV5-5
d_gene: .
j_gene: TRBJ1-1
CDR3nt: TGTGCCAGCAGCTTGGATCTTTGGGGCACTGAAGCTTTCTTT
CDR3aa: CASSLDLWGTEAFF

abundance: .
v_gene: TRBV7-9
d_gene: TRBD1
j_gene: TRBJ2-2
CDR3nt: TGTGCCAGCAGCTTATGGGACAGGGTGTCCGGGGAGCTGTTTTTT
CDR3aa: CASSLWDRVSGELFF

abundance: .
v_gene: TRBV28
d_gene: .
j_gene: TRBJ1-5
CDR3nt: TGTGCCAGCAGTCGGGAGGGATGGGGAAATCAGCCCCAGCATTTT
CDR3aa: CASSREGWGNQPQHF

abundance: .
v_gene: TRBV20-1
d_gene: .
j_gene: TRBJ2-1
CDR3nt: TGCAGTGCTAGAGAAGGCTTAGGGCAGTTCTTC
CDR3aa: CSAREGLGQFF

abundance: .
v_gene: TRBV2
d_gene: .
j_gene: TRBJ1-2
CDR3nt: TGTGCCAGCAGCCGGGACTTTAACTATGGCTACACCTTC
CDR3aa: CASSRDFNYGYTF

abundance: .
v_gene: TRBV6-2/TRBV6-3
d_gene: .
j_gene: TRBJ1-5
CDR3nt: TGTGCCAGCAGTTACAGGGTCAATCAGCCCCAGCATTTT
CDR3aa: CASSYRVNQPQHF

abundance: .
v_gene: TRBV21-1
d_gene: .
j_gene: TRBJ2-7
CDR3nt: TGTGCCAGCAGCCCAAGTACCGGGGAAAAGGATAACTACGAGCAGTACTTC
CDR3aa: CASSPSTGEKDNYEQYF

abundance: .
v_gene: TRBV6-2/TRBV6-3
d_gene: .
j_gene: TRBJ1-2
CDR3nt: TGTGCCAGCAGTTACCCTACACATGGCTACACCTTC
CDR3aa: CASSYPTHGYTF

abundance: .
v_gene: TRBV4-1
d_gene: .
j_gene: TRBJ2-7
CDR3nt: TGCGCCAGCAGCCAAACAGGGACGCTGGTTTACGAGCAGTACTTC
CDR3aa: CASSQTGTLVYEQYF

abundance: few
v_gene: TRBV4-2
d_gene: TRBD1
j_gene: TRBJ1-6
CDR3nt: TGTGCCAGCAGCCAGGTCTCGGACAGGGGGAATTCACCCCTCCACTTT
CDR3aa: CASSQVSDRGNSPLHF

abundance: .
v_gene: TRBV18
d_gene: .
j_gene: TRBJ1-3
CDR3nt: TGTGCCAGCTCACCGGTCCAGGGACTTGGAAACACCATATATTTT
CDR3aa: CASSPVQGLGNTIYF

abundance: .
v_gene: TRBV6-6
d_gene: .
j_gene: TRBJ2-1
CDR3nt: TGTGCCAGCAGTTACTCCCGTTCGGAGGAGCAGTTCTTC
CDR3aa: CASSYSRSEEQFF

abundance: .
v_gene: TRBV7-9
d_gene: TRBD1
j_gene: TRBJ1-4
CDR3nt: TGTGCCAGCAGCGTACAGGGGGCTGGTGAAAAACTGTTTTTT
CDR3aa: CASSVQGAGEKLFF

abundance: .
v_gene: TRBV5-1
d_gene: .
j_gene: TRBJ2-1
CDR3nt: TGCGCCAGCAGCTTCCCGGGCAGGGAAGGCGACAATGAGCAGTTCTTC
CDR3aa: CASSFPGREGDNEQFF

abundance: .
v_gene: TRBV7-9
d_gene: .
j_gene: TRBJ1-3
CDR3nt: TGTGCCAGCAGTCCCCGGCCGGGGCACCACAGCTCTGGAAACACCATATATTTT
CDR3aa: CASSPRPGHHSSGNTIYF

abundance: .
v_gene: TRBV6-5
d_gene: .
j_gene: TRBJ1-6
CDR3nt: TGTGCCAGCAAAGAGGGATCCGACTTACCCCTCCACTTT
CDR3aa: CASKEGSDLPLHF

abundance: .
v_gene: TRBV27
d_gene: TRBD2
j_gene: TRBJ2-3
CDR3nt: TGTGCCAGCATGTCCGGGGGGGGATTTATCACGCAGTATTTT
CDR3aa: CASMSGGGFITQYF

abundance: .
v_gene: TRBV7-8
d_gene: .
j_gene: TRBJ1-2
CDR3nt: TGTGCCAGCAGCTTAGCCAATCCCTATGGCTACACCTTC
CDR3aa: CASSLANPYGYTF

abundance: .
v_gene: TRBV6-5
d_gene: TRBD2
j_gene: TRBJ2-2
CDR3nt: TGTGCCAGCAGTTACCCAGCGGGGGTAGGGACCGGGGAGCTGTTTTTT
CDR3aa: CASSYPAGVGTGELFF